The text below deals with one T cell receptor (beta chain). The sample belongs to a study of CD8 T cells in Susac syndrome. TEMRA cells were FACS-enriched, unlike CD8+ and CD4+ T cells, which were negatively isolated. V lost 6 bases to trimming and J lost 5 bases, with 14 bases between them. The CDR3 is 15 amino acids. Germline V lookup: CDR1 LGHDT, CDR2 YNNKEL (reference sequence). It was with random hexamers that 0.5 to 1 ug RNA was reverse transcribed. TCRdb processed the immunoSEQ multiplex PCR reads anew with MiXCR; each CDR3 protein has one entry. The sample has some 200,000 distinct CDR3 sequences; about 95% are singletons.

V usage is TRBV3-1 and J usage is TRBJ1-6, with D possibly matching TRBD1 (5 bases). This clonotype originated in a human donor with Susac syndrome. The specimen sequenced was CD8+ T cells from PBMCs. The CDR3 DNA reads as TGTGCCAGCAGACCGGGACGGAACAATAATTCACCCCTCCACTTT. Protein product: CASRPGRNNNSPLHF.